This T cell receptor beta chain was documented in a study of cytomegalovirus exposure and HLA in healthy donors. V was shortened by 3 bases and J by 4 bases, with 20 bases between the two germline ends. Germline V gene sequence: CDR1 SGDLS, CDR2 YYNGEE. This CDR3 spans 16 amino acids. This clone has only a few counts. Antigen specificity is unknown. Overall study findings and caveats: In a later analysis, HLA-C alleles had the fewest associated TCRs, DRB1 alleles the most.

Primers: 60 Vbeta forward and 13 Jbeta reverse. Some clones are missing from TCRdb's copy, which holds only in-frame ones; the method was immunoSEQ multiplex PCR. The sample consists of around 90,000 clones, roughly 63% of them appearing once. Sequencing was done on a sample of PBMCs. The receptor's source is a boy between 5 and 17 years old in good health and CMV-seropositive. The chain uses TRBV9 and TRBJ2-7; weak D call: TRBD2 (6 bases). The CDR3 coding sequence is TGTGCCAGCAGCGCCGGGGGTAGCGGACCGAGTTACGAGCAGTACTTC. Translated: CASSAGGSGPSYEQYF.